These 31 T cell receptor beta chains came from one sample sequenced in a study of early T cells in non-severe SARS-CoV-2 infection. Each CDR3 protein gets one entry after TCRdb re-called the 5' RACE reads with MiXCR. This sample has 35,000 to 45,000 distinct CDR3 sequences; approximately 5.1% occur once, and the top ten carry about 5.7%. This specimen was whole blood, taken at baseline. The receptors were sampled from an adult who was a healthcare worker with PCR-confirmed SARS-CoV-2 infection or an uninfected control (not recorded which).

By its share, this clonotype is medium-sized (0.01 to 0.1%). This sequence joins TRBV29-1 and TRBJ2-3; tentative D call: TRBD1 (5 bases). The ends were cut back, 4 bases at V and 2 bases at J, with 13 bases in the middle. CDR1 is SQVTM, CDR2 ANQGSEA, per germline. The CDR3 has 14 residues. CDR3 in DNA: TGCAGCGTTGTACCCAGGGTTTTCACAGATACGCAGTATTTT. Translated, it gives CSVVPRVFTDTQYF.

This chain uses TRBV6-2 or TRBV6-3 with TRBJ2-1; D not certain. The ends were cut back, 2 bases at V and 8 bases at J, with 7 bases in the middle. This CDR3 is 12 amino acids long. CDR1 and CDR2 from the germline V gene are MNHEY and SVGEGT. This chain's CDR3 is CASSYKGYEQFF. DNA for the CDR3: TGTGCCAGCAGTTACAAGGGCTATGAGCAGTTCTTC.

This clonotype was seen at least ten times. The chain uses TRBV29-1 and TRBJ2-1, with TRBD2 matching over 7 bases. This CDR3 is 14 amino acids long. Germline trimming cut 7 bases from V and 0 bases from J; bases unmatched to any gene: 6. Germline V CDR1 and CDR2: SQVTM, ANQGSEA. For the CDR3, the DNA is TGCAGCGCCGTTGGGGGGGGCTCCTACAATGAGCAGTTCTTC. Translation gives CSAVGGGSYNEQFF.

This clonotype showed up many times. CDR3 loop: CSARQGYTIYF. The CDR3, as DNA: TGCAGTGCTAGACAGGGGTACACCATATATTTT. V gene TRBV20-1 combines with J gene TRBJ1-3; D might be TRBD1 (6 bases). CDR1 and CDR2 from the germline V gene are DFQATT and SNEGSKA (reference sequence). CDR3 length: 11 residues. V was trimmed by 2 bases and J by 8 bases, leaving 7 bases between them.

This clonotype was observed many times. This sequence joins TRBV2 and TRBJ2-1, with D uncertain. CDR3 size: 15 residues. Germline CDR1 and CDR2: SNHLY and FYNNEI. V was trimmed by 1 base and J by 10 bases, leaving 17 bases between them. The CDR3 protein is CASSEGSLMRNEQFF. The CDR3 DNA follows: TGTGCCAGCAGTGAAGGGTCTCTAATGAGAAACGAGCAGTTCTTC.

This clonotype has just a few counts. This chain connects TRBV5-4 to TRBJ1-1; weak D call: TRBD1 (6 bases). Germline values: CDR1 SGHNT, CDR2 YYREEE (reference sequence). V gave up 4 bases and J gave up 1 base, with 17 bases separating them. This CDR3 has 16 residues. Here the CDR3 reads CASSLRLQGRNTEAFF. The CDR3 coding sequence is TGTGCCAGCAGCCTTCGATTACAGGGACGGAACACTGAAGCTTTCTTT.

This clonotype turned up a few times. The chain has TRBV29-1 and TRBJ1-1, with a weak D call TRBD1 (5 bases). The CDR3 has 15 residues. The V and J ends lost 3 bases and 1 base respectively, with 15 bases between them. Germline lookup yields CDR1 SQVTM and CDR2 ANQGSEA. CDR3 DNA: TGCAGCGTTGACGGGTCGGGGGGGAGGAACACTGAAGCTTTCTTT. Translated: CSVDGSGGRNTEAFF.

The chain is built from TRBV28 and TRBJ2-2, with TRBD2 as a possible D gene (6 bases). CDR3 length equals 16 residues. The V end lost 6 bases, the J end lost 2 bases, and 16 bases lay between the germline ends. Looked up from germline, CDR1 is MDHEN and CDR2 is SYDVKM. CDR3 loop: CASSDPRGSNTGELFF. The CDR3 coding sequence is TGTGCCAGCAGCGATCCCCGGGGGTCCAACACCGGGGAGCTGTTTTTT.

J is TRBJ1-2 and V is TRBV7-9; D uncertain. The CDR3 consists of 15 residues. The V end lost 1 base, the J end lost 4 bases, and 13 bases lay between the germline ends. Germline V gene lookup returns CDR1 SEHNR and CDR2 FQNEAQ (reference sequence). The CDR3 coding sequence is TGTGCCAGCAGCTTAGGAATGGAGCGTCTCTATGGCTACACCTTC. Translating gives CASSLGMERLYGYTF.

This clonotype was observed at least ten times. The J gene is TRBJ2-1, the V gene TRBV11-2; 7 positions match TRBD2. Germline V gene data show CDR1 as SGHAT and CDR2 as FQNNGV. V shed 4 bases, J shed 6 bases, and the junction held 9 bases outside the gene matches. This CDR3 has 15 residues. This chain's CDR3 is CASSWAWGTTNEQFF. The CDR3 DNA follows: TGTGCCAGCAGCTGGGCTTGGGGGACTACCAATGAGCAGTTCTTC.

This clonotype came up many times. This chain joins TRBV4-1 and TRBJ1-3; weak D call: TRBD1 (5 bases). V was clipped by 0 bases and J by 2 bases, with 11 bases between them. CDR1 and CDR2 (germline): MGHRA, YSYEKL. The CDR3 extends over 16 amino acids. The CDR3 nucleotides read TGCGCCAGCAGCCAAGATGCTGGAGGGGCTGGAAACACCATATATTTT. Translation gives CASSQDAGGAGNTIYF.

This clonotype ranks as medium-sized (0.01 to 0.1%). The V call is TRBV30, the J call TRBJ2-1; tentative D call: TRBD1 (5 bases). V lost 5 bases, J lost 0 bases, and 11 bases lay in between. Looked up from germline, CDR1 is GTSNPN and CDR2 is SVGIG (reference sequence). This CDR3 region has 14 residues. CDR3 DNA sequence: TGTGCCTGGCTTCGACAGAGCTCCTACAATGAGCAGTTCTTC. Translation gives CAWLRQSSYNEQFF.

Many counts were recorded for this clonotype. The rearrangement uses TRBV7-2 and TRBJ2-5; possibly TRBD1 or TRBD2 for D (5 bases each). The CDR3 extends over 10 amino acids. CDR1 is SGHTA, CDR2 FQGNSA, per germline. V was clipped by 7 bases and J by 7 bases, with 7 bases between them. Written as DNA, the CDR3 is TGTGCCAGCACTGGGGGGACCCAGTACTTC. It encodes CASTGGTQYF.

Ten or more counts support this clonotype. This chain links TRBV4-2 with TRBJ2-1, with D possibly TRBD2 on 6 matching bases. This CDR3 region has 14 residues. CDR1 and CDR2 (germline): LGHNA, YNFKEQ. The V end lost 4 bases, the J end lost 8 bases, and 15 bases lay between the germline ends. CDR3: CASSRRLGGDEQFF. The CDR3 DNA reads TGTGCCAGCAGCCGCCGACTGGGCGGGGATGAGCAGTTCTTC.

This clonotype was detected ten times or more. The gene calls are TRBV7-3 and TRBJ1-4; possibly TRBD1 for D (6 bases). The CDR3 runs 13 residues. V lost 1 base to trimming and J lost 6 bases, with 6 bases between them. Germline V gene data show CDR1 as SGHTA and CDR2 as FQGTGA. This CDR3 reads CASSLNRDEKLFF. In DNA form, the CDR3 reads TGTGCCAGCAGCTTAAACAGGGATGAAAAACTGTTTTTT.

This clonotype was detected ten times or more. The chain links TRBV12-3 or TRBV12-4 to TRBJ2-5, with 14 bases lining up with TRBD2. V shed 5 bases, J shed 4 bases, and the junction held 12 bases outside the gene matches. CDR3 length equals 18 residues. CDR3 residues: CASSHRLAGGLAGETQYF. In nucleotides, the CDR3 is TGTGCCAGCAGTCACCGACTAGCGGGAGGGCTAGCCGGAGAGACCCAGTACTTC.

This clonotype came up many times. The CDR3 protein is CASSRAELYEQYV. CDR3 nucleotide sequence: TGTGCCAGTTCCCGGGCCGAACTCTACGAGCAGTACGTC. This chain connects TRBV6-1 to TRBJ2-7; D unresolved. The CDR3 totals 13 residues. CDR1 MNHNS and CDR2 SASEGT come from the germline V gene. V was shortened by 9 bases and J by 3 bases, with 15 bases between the two germline ends.

V usage is TRBV10-3 and J usage is TRBJ2-1; D not certain. This CDR3 contains 15 residues. Per the germline V gene, CDR1 is ENHRY and CDR2 is SYGVKD. The V end was cut by 3 bases, the J end by 0 bases, with 9 bases between. The CDR3 coding sequence is TGTGCCATCAGTGATGGTTTCAGCTCCTACAATGAGCAGTTCTTC. Protein sequence: CAISDGFSSYNEQFF.

This clonotype was seen many times. The chain links TRBV11-2 to TRBJ1-6, with 8 positions matching TRBD1. With 4 bases clipped from V and 6 bases from J, the junction kept 2 bases outside the gene matches. Germline loops: CDR1 SGHAT, CDR2 FQNNGV. The length of the CDR3 is 14 residues. The CDR3, as DNA: TGTGCCAGCAGCTCCAGGGGGCTTAATTCACCCCTCCACTTT. This codes for CASSSRGLNSPLHF. Supplemented by reference TRBV11-2 and TRBJ1-6, the full variable domain reads EAGVAQSPRYKIIEKRQSVAFWCNPISGHATLYWYQQILGQGPKLLIQFQNNGVVDDSQLPKDRFSAERLKGVDSTLKIQPAKLEDSAVYLCASSSRGLNSPLHFGNGTRLTVT.

This clonotype appeared many times. The gene calls are TRBV6-4 and TRBJ1-1; 10 nucleotides agree with TRBD1. Germline V gene lookup returns CDR1 MRHNA and CDR2 SNTAGT. The V segment lost 2 bases and the J segment 5 bases; nucleotides outside the gene matches: 5. This CDR3 contains 15 residues. Written as DNA, the CDR3 is TGTGCCAGCAGTGACAGGACAGGGGGACGGACTGAAGCTTTCTTT. This gives the protein CASSDRTGGRTEAFF.

The V and J genes are TRBV4-3 and TRBJ2-3; maybe TRBD2 (6 bases). The V and J ends lost 0 bases and 2 bases respectively, with 12 bases between them. Germline CDR1 LGHNA, CDR2 YSLEER. The CDR3 covers 16 residues. In nucleotides, the CDR3 is TGCGCCAGCAGCCAAGATCGCGGCGGGGTCACAGATACGCAGTATTTT. Translated, it gives CASSQDRGGVTDTQYF.

This chain uses TRBV12-3 or TRBV12-4 with TRBJ2-4; TRBD2 might be the D (6 bases). V was trimmed by 2 bases and J by 0 bases, leaving 11 bases between them. The CDR3 length is 16 residues. The CDR3 DNA reads TGTGCCAGCAGTTTAAGGCAGGGAGGAGCCAAAAACATTCAGTACTTC. Its translation is CASSLRQGGAKNIQYF.

This clonotype was detected many times. V and J are TRBV12-3 or TRBV12-4 and TRBJ2-5; a weak D match, TRBD1 (6 bases). This CDR3 region has 14 residues. Trimming cost V 3 bases and J 5 bases, with 13 bases left between them. This chain's CDR3 is CASSFRRGSETQYF. DNA for the CDR3: TGTGCCAGCAGTTTTCGCAGGGGCAGCGAGACCCAGTACTTC.

This clonotype was picked up many times. The CDR3 protein is CASSYTGTSGLGASYEQYV. For the CDR3, the DNA is TGTGCCAGCAGTTACACGGGGACTAGCGGACTTGGGGCCTCCTACGAGCAGTACGTC. The rearrangement uses TRBV6-2 or TRBV6-3 and TRBJ2-7; 11 bases line up with TRBD2. Germline V gene data show CDR1 as MNHEY and CDR2 as SVGEGT. This CDR3 spans 19 amino acids. The trim removed 2 bases at V and 0 bases at J, leaving 12 bases unmatched.

This clonotype has ten or more counts. This chain connects TRBV4-3 to TRBJ2-1; TRBD2 aligns across 7 bases. CDR1 and CDR2 from the germline V gene are LGHNA and YSLEER. CDR3 length: 16 residues. J lost 7 bases, V lost 4 bases, and 13 bases had no gene match. CDR3 in amino acids: CASSPRLAPGGNEQFF. The CDR3 nucleotides read TGCGCCAGCAGCCCTCGACTAGCTCCAGGAGGGAATGAGCAGTTCTTC.

This clonotype came up many times. The rearrangement joins TRBV2 to TRBJ2-5; D remains unclear. The germline V gene encodes CDR1 SNHLY and CDR2 FYNNEI. This CDR3 region has 11 residues. V was cut by 10 bases and J by 5 bases, with 11 bases left in between. The CDR3 region has the DNA TGTGCCACCAAGTACGGGGAGACCCAGTACTTC. It is translated as CATKYGETQYF.

This clonotype was picked up many times. This chain uses TRBV13 with TRBJ2-3; perhaps TRBD2 as D (6 bases). With 6 bases removed from V and 1 base from J, the gap between germline ends came to 14 bases. Germline values: CDR1 PRHDT, CDR2 FYEKMQ (reference sequence). This CDR3 contains 15 residues. CDR3 loop: CASSPREVGTDTQYF. The CDR3 nucleotides read TGTGCCAGCAGTCCCAGGGAGGTCGGCACAGATACGCAGTATTTT.

To note about this clonotype: A much larger clone differs by one base, so this may be a read error. This chain connects TRBV7-9 to TRBJ1-1, with D hard to call. The length of the CDR3 is 15 residues. Germline values: CDR1 SEHNR, CDR2 FQNEAQ (reference sequence). The CDR3 nucleotides are TGTACCAGCAGCCTGAATCGGGGTAGGAGCACTGAAGCTTTCTTT. Amino acid sequence: CTSSLNRGRSTEAFF.

CDR3 sequence: CASSLGQFRTDTQYF. The DNA of the CDR3 is TGTGCCAGCAGTTTAGGACAGTTTCGGACAGATACGCAGTATTTT. V gene TRBV12-3 or TRBV12-4 combines with J gene TRBJ2-3; D perhaps matches TRBD1 (5 bases). Trimming took off 1 base at V and 3 bases at J, with 11 bases between the two ends. The CDR3 contains 15 residues.

This clonotype was observed at least ten times. The chain combines TRBV27 with TRBJ2-3, with D perhaps assigned TRBD1 or TRBD2 (5 bases each). Trimming removed 2 bases from V and 6 bases from J, with 18 bases in between. From germline, CDR1 is MNHEY and CDR2 SMNVEV (reference sequence). The CDR3 loop spans 16 amino acids. CDR3 sequence reads: CASSLRGGPRSDTQYF. The CDR3 DNA follows: TGTGCCAGCAGTTTACGGGGCGGCCCGAGGAGTGATACGCAGTATTTT.

This clonotype has at least ten counts. The V call is TRBV4-1, the J call TRBJ2-2; possibly TRBD1 or TRBD2 for D (5 bases each). Germline assignment: CDR1 MGHRA and CDR2 YSYEKL. This CDR3 region has 16 residues. V lost 2 bases and J lost 4, with 14 bases in between. CDR3 DNA: TGCGCCAGCAGCCAAACGCAGGGCCGGGGCACCGGGGAGCTGTTTTTT. Translating it yields CASSQTQGRGTGELFF.